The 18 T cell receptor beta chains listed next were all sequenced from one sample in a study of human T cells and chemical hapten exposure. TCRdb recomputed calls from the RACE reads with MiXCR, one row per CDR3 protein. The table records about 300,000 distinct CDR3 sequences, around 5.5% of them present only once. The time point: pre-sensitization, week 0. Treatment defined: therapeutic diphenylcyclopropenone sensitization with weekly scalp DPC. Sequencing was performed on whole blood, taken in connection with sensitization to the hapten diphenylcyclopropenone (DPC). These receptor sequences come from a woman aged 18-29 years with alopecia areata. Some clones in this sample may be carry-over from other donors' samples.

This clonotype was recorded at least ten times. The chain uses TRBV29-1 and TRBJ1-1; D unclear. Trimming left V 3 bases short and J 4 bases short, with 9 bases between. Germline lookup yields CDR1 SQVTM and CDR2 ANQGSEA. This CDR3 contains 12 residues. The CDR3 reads CSVEYTGTEAFF. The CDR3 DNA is TGCAGCGTTGAGTACACTGGCACTGAAGCTTTCTTT.

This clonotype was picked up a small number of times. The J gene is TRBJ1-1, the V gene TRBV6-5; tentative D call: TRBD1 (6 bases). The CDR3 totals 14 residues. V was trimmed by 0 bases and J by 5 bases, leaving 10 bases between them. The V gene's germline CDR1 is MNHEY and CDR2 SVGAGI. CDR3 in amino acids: CASSYSSGVTEAFF. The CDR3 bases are TGTGCCAGCAGTTACTCGTCAGGGGTGACTGAAGCTTTCTTT.

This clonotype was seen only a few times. DNA for the CDR3: TGTGCCAGCAGAAGAAAAAACCAGGGGAACACTGAAGCTTTCTTT. Encoded protein: CASRRKNQGNTEAFF. J is TRBJ1-1 and V is TRBV6-5; D may be TRBD1 (5 bases). V was clipped by 6 bases and J by 1 base, with 15 bases between them. The CDR3 contains 15 residues. Germline V gene sequence: CDR1 MNHEY, CDR2 SVGAGI.

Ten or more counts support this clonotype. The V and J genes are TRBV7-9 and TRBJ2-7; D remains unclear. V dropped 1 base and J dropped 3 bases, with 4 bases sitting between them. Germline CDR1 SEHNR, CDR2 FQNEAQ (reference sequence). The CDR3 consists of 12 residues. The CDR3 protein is CASSLGDYEQYF. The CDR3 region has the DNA TGTGCCAGCAGCTTAGGCGACTACGAGCAGTACTTC.

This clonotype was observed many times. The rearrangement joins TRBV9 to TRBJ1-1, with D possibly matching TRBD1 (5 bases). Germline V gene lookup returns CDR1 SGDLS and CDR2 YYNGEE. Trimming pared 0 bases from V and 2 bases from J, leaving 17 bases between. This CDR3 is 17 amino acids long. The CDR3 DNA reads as TGTGCCAGCAGCGTAGGTAATTCGGGACGGCTTAACACTGAAGCTTTCTTT. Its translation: CASSVGNSGRLNTEAFF.

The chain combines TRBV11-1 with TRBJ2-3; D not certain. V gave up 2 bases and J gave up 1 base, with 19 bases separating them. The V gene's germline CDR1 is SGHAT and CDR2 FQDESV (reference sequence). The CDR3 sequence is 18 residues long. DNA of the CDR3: TGTGCCAGCAGCTTAAGGACGAGGAGTATCTCGGGCACAGATACGCAGTATTTT. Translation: CASSLRTRSISGTDTQYF.

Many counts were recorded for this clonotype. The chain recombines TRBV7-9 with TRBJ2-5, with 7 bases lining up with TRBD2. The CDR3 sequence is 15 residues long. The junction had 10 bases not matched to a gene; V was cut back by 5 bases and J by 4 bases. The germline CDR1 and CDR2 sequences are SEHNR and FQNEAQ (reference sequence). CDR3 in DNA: TGTGCCAGCAGCCCCCTCAGCGGGGAACGAGAGACCCAGTACTTC. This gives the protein CASSPLSGERETQYF.

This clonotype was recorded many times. In DNA, the CDR3 is TGTGCCAGCAGCTTAGCTCCGGGACGAGCCTACGAGCAGTACTTC. Its translation: CASSLAPGRAYEQYF. The rearrangement links TRBV11-2 to TRBJ2-7; the D call may be TRBD1 or TRBD2 (5 bases each). V was trimmed by 1 base and J by 2 bases, leaving 12 bases between them. The CDR3 is made up of 15 amino acids. Germline lookup yields CDR1 SGHAT and CDR2 FQNNGV.

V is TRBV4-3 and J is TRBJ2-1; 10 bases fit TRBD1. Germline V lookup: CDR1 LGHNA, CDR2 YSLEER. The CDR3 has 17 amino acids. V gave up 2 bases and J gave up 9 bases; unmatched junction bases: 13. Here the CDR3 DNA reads TGCGCCAGCAGCCAATCCGACGGGACAGGGGTCTTCGGTGAGCAGTTCTTC. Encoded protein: CASSQSDGTGVFGEQFF.

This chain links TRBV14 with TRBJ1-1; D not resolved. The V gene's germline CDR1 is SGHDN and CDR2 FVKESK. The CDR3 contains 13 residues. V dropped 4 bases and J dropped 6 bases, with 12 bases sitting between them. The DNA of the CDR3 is TGTGCCAGCAGCCCCCTCGGATACGCTGAAGCTTTCTTT. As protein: CASSPLGYAEAFF.

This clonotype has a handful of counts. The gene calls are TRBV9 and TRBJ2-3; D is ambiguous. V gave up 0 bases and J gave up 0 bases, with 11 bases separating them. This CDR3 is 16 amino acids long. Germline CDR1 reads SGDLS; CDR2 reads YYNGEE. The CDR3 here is CASSVVSGISTDTQYF. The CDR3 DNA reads TGTGCCAGCAGCGTAGTCTCAGGCATCAGCACAGATACGCAGTATTTT.

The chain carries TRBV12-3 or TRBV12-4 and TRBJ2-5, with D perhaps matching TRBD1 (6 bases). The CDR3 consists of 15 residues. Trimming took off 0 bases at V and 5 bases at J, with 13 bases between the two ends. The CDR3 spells CASSLAQGLDETQYF. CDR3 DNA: TGTGCCAGCAGTTTAGCGCAGGGGCTAGACGAGACCCAGTACTTC.

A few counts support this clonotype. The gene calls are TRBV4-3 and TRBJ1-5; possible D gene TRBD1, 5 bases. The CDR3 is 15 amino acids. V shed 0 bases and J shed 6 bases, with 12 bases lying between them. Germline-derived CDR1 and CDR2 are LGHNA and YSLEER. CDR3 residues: CASSQDTQGGQPQHF. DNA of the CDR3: TGCGCCAGCAGCCAAGATACCCAGGGAGGTCAGCCCCAGCATTTT.

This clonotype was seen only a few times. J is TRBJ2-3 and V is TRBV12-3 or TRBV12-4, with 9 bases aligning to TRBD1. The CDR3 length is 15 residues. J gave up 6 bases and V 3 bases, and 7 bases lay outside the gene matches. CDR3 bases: TGTGCCAGCAGTTTGTCCGGGACAGGGTGGGATACGCAGTATTTT. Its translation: CASSLSGTGWDTQYF.

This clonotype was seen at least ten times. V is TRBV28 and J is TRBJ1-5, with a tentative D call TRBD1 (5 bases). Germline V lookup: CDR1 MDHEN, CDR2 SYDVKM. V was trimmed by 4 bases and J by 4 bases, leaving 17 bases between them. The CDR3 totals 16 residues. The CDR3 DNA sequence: TGTGCCAGCAGTTCGGGGACGGCAGGGAGGAATCAGCCCCAGCATTTT. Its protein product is CASSSGTAGRNQPQHF.

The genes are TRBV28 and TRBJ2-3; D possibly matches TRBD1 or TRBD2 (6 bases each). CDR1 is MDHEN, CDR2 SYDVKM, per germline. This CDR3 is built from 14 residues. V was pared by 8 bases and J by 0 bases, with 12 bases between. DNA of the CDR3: TGTGCCAGCCTCAAGGGGGGTAGCACAGATACGCAGTATTTT. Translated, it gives CASLKGGSTDTQYF. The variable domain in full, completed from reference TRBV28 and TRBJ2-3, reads DVKVTQSSRYLVKRTGEKVFLECVQDMDHENMFWYRQDPGLGLRLIYFSYDVKMKEKGDIPEGYSVSREKKERFSLILESASTNQTSMYLCASLKGGSTDTQYFGPGTRLTVL.

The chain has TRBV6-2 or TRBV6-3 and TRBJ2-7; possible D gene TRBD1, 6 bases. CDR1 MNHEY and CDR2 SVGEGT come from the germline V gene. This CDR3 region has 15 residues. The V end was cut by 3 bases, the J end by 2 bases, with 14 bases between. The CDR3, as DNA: TGTGCCAGCAGTTATGAAGGGACAATGACCTACGAGCAGTACTTC. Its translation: CASSYEGTMTYEQYF.

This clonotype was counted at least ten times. CDR3 loop: CASSPGDRSNYGYTF. In DNA form, the CDR3 reads TGTGCCAGCAGCCCAGGGGACAGGTCTAACTATGGCTACACCTTC. The genes are TRBV28 and TRBJ1-2, with 8 bases identical to TRBD1. This CDR3 spans 15 amino acids. Trimming at V came to 6 bases and at J to 0 bases, leaving 6 bases not matched to a gene. In germline, CDR1 is MDHEN, CDR2 SYDVKM.